The 32 T cell receptor beta chains presented below share a single source sample, sequenced in a study of blood T cell repertoires in COVID-19. Libraries were prepared by immunoSEQ multiplex PCR; TCRdb keeps only in-frame clonotypes and omits some of them. The sample lists 200,000 to 250,000 clones, 65% to 85% occurring once. Specimen: PBMCs or T cells enriched from blood (not recorded which). The receptors originated from a woman aged 40 to 55 who had recovered from COVID-19.

The rearrangement links TRBV4-3 to TRBJ1-4; weak D call: TRBD1 (6 bases). The CDR3 has 15 residues. Germline V gene sequence: CDR1 LGHNA, CDR2 YSLEER. This CDR3 is CPRSPRGGRGEKLFF. CDR3 nucleotides: TGCCCCCGCAGCCCCCGGGGGGGCAGGGGTGAAAAACTGTTTTTT.

The rearrangement links TRBV6-2 or TRBV6-3 to TRBJ2-7; D may be TRBD1 (5 bases). Germline V gene lookup returns CDR1 MNHEY and CDR2 SVGEGT. V gave up 5 bases and J gave up 1 base, with 9 bases separating them. The CDR3 runs to 13 residues. The CDR3 DNA reads TGTGCCAGCAGTCGGGCAGGGTCCTACGAGCAGTACGTC. This sequence encodes CASSRAGSYEQYV.

Only one count was recorded for this clone. V gene TRBV6-5 combines with J gene TRBJ1-5; 7 bases are shared with TRBD1. V lost 6 bases and J lost 7; bases outside the gene matches: 6. Germline loops: CDR1 MNHEY, CDR2 SVGAGI. The CDR3 extends over 13 amino acids. CDR3: CASRTGSEQPQHF. The CDR3 bases are TGTGCCAGCAGGACAGGGAGCGAACAGCCCCAGCATTTT.

This clone was detected once. The chain links TRBV5-8 to TRBJ1-1, with unresolved D. Germline lookup yields CDR1 SGHTS and CDR2 YDEGEE. The CDR3 has 14 residues. The germline V and J ends were trimmed by 7 bases and 0 bases, with 13 bases remaining between them. The CDR3 sequence: CASGPRPLNTEAFF. In DNA form, the CDR3 reads TGTGCCAGCGGCCCCAGGCCACTGAACACTGAAGCTTTCTTT.

The gene calls are TRBV27 and TRBJ2-2; 7 bases match TRBD2. The CDR3 loop spans 15 amino acids. CDR1 and CDR2 (germline): MNHEY, SMNVEV (reference sequence). V dropped 1 base and J dropped 3; count of bases not matched to a gene: 2. The CDR3 region is CASSLYSGYTGELFF. For the CDR3, the DNA is TGTGCCAGCAGTTTATATAGCGGGTACACCGGGGAGCTGTTTTTT.

The chain has TRBV2 and TRBJ1-2; D is undetermined. CDR3 length: 13 amino acids. Germline V gene sequence: CDR1 SNHLY, CDR2 FYNNEI. Trimming stripped 4 bases from V and 4 bases from J, with 10 bases between. The CDR3 loop reads CASSGEASYGYTF. CDR3 in DNA: TGTGCCAGCAGTGGTGAGGCCAGCTATGGCTACACCTTC.

V usage is TRBV5-1 and J usage is TRBJ1-2, with D possibly TRBD1 on 5 matching bases. This CDR3 is 17 amino acids long. Trimming stripped 0 bases from V and 5 bases from J, with 20 bases between. Germline V gene sequence: CDR1 SGHRS, CDR2 YFSETQ. The CDR3 protein is CASSLVGRAQISYGYTF. In DNA, the CDR3 is TGCGCCAGCAGCTTGGTCGGCAGGGCCCAAATATCATATGGCTACACCTTC.

The genes are TRBV29-1 and TRBJ2-4; 7 nucleotides line up with TRBD1. V gave up 5 bases and J gave up 4 bases; unmatched junction bases: 5. CDR1 is SQVTM, CDR2 ANQGSEA, per germline. The CDR3 sequence is 13 residues long. CDR3 amino acids: CSVLGGRKNIQYF. The DNA of the CDR3 is TGCAGCGTTTTAGGGGGCAGGAAAAACATTCAGTACTTC.

The chain links TRBV12-3 or TRBV12-4 to TRBJ2-7; TRBD1 matches at 7 bases. This CDR3 is 13 amino acids long. The J segment lost 2 bases and the V segment lost 7 bases, leaving 5 bases of the junction unmatched. CDR3 sequence: CASTLTGTYEQYF. CDR3 nucleotides: TGTGCCAGCACTTTGACAGGGACCTACGAGCAGTACTTC.

The chain recombines TRBV4-1 with TRBJ2-1; 7 nucleotides align to TRBD2. The CDR3 is 16 amino acids. Germline lookup yields CDR1 MGHRA and CDR2 YSYEKL. V was clipped by 1 base and J by 7 bases; unmatched bases: 10. CDR3 DNA: TGCGCCAGCAGCCAAGCGATGGCGGGAGAACTAAATGAGCAGTTCTTC. Residues: CASSQAMAGELNEQFF.

This rearrangement joins TRBV5-1 to TRBJ2-5; 8 bases match TRBD2. The length of the CDR3 is 14 residues. With V trimmed by 4 bases and J by 1 base, 3 bases remained unmatched. From germline, CDR1 is SGHRS and CDR2 YFSETQ. The CDR3 DNA is TGCGCCAGCAGCGCGACTAGCGTCCAAGAGACCCAGTACTTC. Translation: CASSATSVQETQYF.

The chain links TRBV7-6 to TRBJ2-7; 11 positions match TRBD2. CDR1 and CDR2 from the germline V gene are SGHVS and FNYEAQ. This CDR3 region has 15 residues. The V segment lost 3 bases and the J segment 3 bases; nucleotides outside the gene matches: 4. CDR3 in amino acids: CASSLVGLAVYEQYF. CDR3 bases: TGTGCCAGCAGCTTGGTGGGACTAGCGGTCTACGAGCAGTACTTC. Combining the CDR3 with reference TRBV7-6 and TRBJ2-7 gives the whole variable domain GAGVSQSPRYKVTKRGQDVALRCDPISGHVSLYWYRQALGQGPEFLTYFNYEAQQDKSGLPNDRFSAERPEGSISTLTIQRTEQRDSAMYRCASSLVGLAVYEQYFGPGTRLTVT.

In DNA form, the CDR3 reads TGTGCCAGCAGCCAGTATGGGAGTAGCACAGATACGCAGTATTTT. It yields the protein CASSQYGSSTDTQYF. This chain links TRBV7-2 with TRBJ2-3; perhaps TRBD2 as D (5 bases). Germline V CDR1 and CDR2: SGHTA, FQGNSA. There are 15 residues in the CDR3. V shed 5 bases and J shed 0 bases, with 12 bases lying between them.

This clone appeared a single time. The chain combines TRBV7-9 with TRBJ2-7, with 8 nucleotides matching TRBD1. Germline CDR1 and CDR2: SEHNR and FQNEAQ (reference sequence). J gave up 5 bases and V 5 bases, and 2 bases lay outside the gene matches. The length of the CDR3 is 12 residues. Here the CDR3 DNA reads TGTGCCAGCAGCAGGACAGGGAACGAGCAGTACTTC. It specifies CASSRTGNEQYF.

In this sample, this clone turned up a few times. The chain carries TRBV19 and TRBJ2-2; 10 bases agree with TRBD1. Per the germline V gene, CDR1 is LNHDA and CDR2 is SQIVND (reference sequence). Germline trimming cut 5 bases from V and 5 bases from J; bases unmatched to any gene: 8. The CDR3 sequence is 16 residues long. CDR3 in amino acids: CASSSWGQGLTGELFF. As DNA, the CDR3 is TGTGCCAGTAGTTCCTGGGGACAGGGGCTGACCGGGGAGCTGTTTTTT. The full variable domain, completed using reference TRBV19 and TRBJ2-2, is DGGITQSPKYLFRKEGQNVTLSCEQNLNHDAMYWYRQDPGQGLRLIYYSQIVNDFQKGDIAEGYSVSREKKESFPLTVTSAQKNPTAFYLCASSSWGQGLTGELFFGEGSRLTVL.

The J gene is TRBJ2-4, the V gene TRBV3-1 (or the pseudogene TRBV3-2); 9 nucleotides agree with TRBD2. The germline V gene has CDR1 LGHDT and CDR2 YNNKEL (reference sequence). CDR3 length equals 17 residues. Germline trimming cut 3 bases from V and 6 bases from J; bases unmatched to any gene: 12. CDR3 bases: TGTGCCAGCAGCCATTTGCCTAGCGGGGAGGGGGCAAACATTCAGTACTTC. It is translated as CASSHLPSGEGANIQYF.

The chain uses TRBV7-9 and TRBJ1-2; TRBD1 agrees at 8 bases. The V gene's germline CDR1 is SEHNR and CDR2 FQNEAQ (reference sequence). V was pared by 8 bases and J by 7 bases, with 6 bases of the junction left unmatched. The CDR3 loop spans 12 amino acids. For the CDR3, the DNA is TGTGCCAGCGGACAGGGTGGTTTTGGCTACACCTTC. Encoded protein: CASGQGGFGYTF.

The chain recombines TRBV6-6 with TRBJ1-5; 9 bases map to TRBD1. The CDR3 has 12 amino acids. V shed 8 bases and J 5 bases; nucleotides not matched to a gene: 1. Germline V CDR1 and CDR2: MNHNY, SVGAGI (reference sequence). CDR3: CASGDRDQPQHF. DNA for the CDR3: TGTGCCAGCGGGGACAGGGATCAGCCCCAGCATTTT.

V gene TRBV18 combines with J gene TRBJ2-1; perhaps TRBD2 as D (7 bases). The germline V gene has CDR1 KGHSH and CDR2 LQKENI. The CDR3 extends over 17 amino acids. The germline V and J ends were trimmed by 2 bases and 0 bases, with 14 bases remaining between them. As DNA, the CDR3 is TGTGCCAGCTCACCAACCGCGGGGGCCGGCTCCTACAATGAGCAGTTCTTC. This translates into CASSPTAGAGSYNEQFF.

The chain joins TRBV10-2 to TRBJ2-7; weak D call: TRBD2 (7 bases). V was trimmed by 3 bases and J by 6 bases, leaving 12 bases between them. The CDR3 sequence is 13 residues long. Germline V gene data show CDR1 as WSHSY and CDR2 as SAAADI. The CDR3 here is CASSEQGGVEQYF. In DNA form, the CDR3 reads TGCGCCAGCAGTGAACAGGGAGGGGTCGAGCAGTACTTC.

The genes are TRBV2 and TRBJ2-3; 7 bases are a match to TRBD1. The germline V gene has CDR1 SNHLY and CDR2 FYNNEI. The CDR3 runs to 14 residues. J lost 2 bases, V lost 4 bases, and 3 bases had no gene match. The CDR3 nucleotides are TGTGCCAGCAGTGGGGACAGAACCACAGATACGCAGTATTTT. Translating gives CASSGDRTTDTQYF.

This chain uses TRBV19 with TRBJ1-4; 9 nucleotides match TRBD1. With 5 bases clipped from V and 5 bases from J, the junction kept 6 bases outside the gene matches. Per germline, CDR1 LNHDA and CDR2 SQIVND (reference sequence). The CDR3 spans 15 residues. The CDR3 nucleotides are TGTGCCAGTAGTGCCACCGGGACAGGGAATGAAAAACTGTTTTTT. Its protein product is CASSATGTGNEKLFF.

The chain employs TRBV11-2 and TRBJ2-2; a weak D match, TRBD2 (6 bases). CDR1 SGHAT and CDR2 FQNNGV come from the germline V gene. This CDR3 spans 14 amino acids. V was pared by 6 bases and J by 4 bases, with 12 bases between. The CDR3 nucleotides read TGTGCCAGCAGTCGGGGACTCCCCACCGGGGAGCTGTTTTTT. Translated: CASSRGLPTGELFF.

V and J are TRBV5-5 and TRBJ1-5; weak D call: TRBD1 (5 bases). Trimming stripped 0 bases from V and 1 base from J, with 8 bases between. The CDR3 runs 15 residues. Per the germline V gene, CDR1 is SGHKS and CDR2 is YYEKEE (reference sequence). For the CDR3, the DNA is TGTGCCAGCAGCTTGGTCTCAGGGAGCAATCAGCCCCAGCATTTT. Translation gives CASSLVSGSNQPQHF.

The chain recombines TRBV15 with TRBJ2-7; 14 bases match TRBD2. The trim removed 8 bases at V and 6 bases at J, leaving 12 bases unmatched. The CDR3 extends over 16 amino acids. Germline lookup yields CDR1 LNHNV and CDR2 YYDKDF (reference sequence). This CDR3 reads CATWTSGRIRYAEQYV. The CDR3 nucleotides are TGTGCCACCTGGACTAGCGGGAGGATTAGGTATGCCGAGCAGTACGTC.

The chain couples TRBV19 to TRBJ2-7; 9 nucleotides line up with TRBD1. Trimming removed 6 bases from V and 2 bases from J; junction bases left unmatched: 5. The CDR3 spans 14 residues. Germline assignment: CDR1 LNHDA and CDR2 SQIVND (reference sequence). CDR3 sequence (DNA): TGTGCCAGTAGCTGGACAGGGGCGCCCTACGAGCAGTACTTC. It yields the protein CASSWTGAPYEQYF.

The chain links TRBV7-9 to TRBJ1-4; D perhaps matches TRBD1 (5 bases). The CDR3 loop spans 14 amino acids. Germline V lookup: CDR1 SEHNR, CDR2 FQNEAQ (reference sequence). V lost 5 bases and J 3 bases, leaving 10 bases between the germline ends. CDR3 nucleotide sequence: TGTGCCAGCAGCCCACGGACATCTAATGAAAAACTGTTTTTT. This codes for CASSPRTSNEKLFF.

V gene TRBV4-1 combines with J gene TRBJ1-6, with D tentatively TRBD1 (6 bases). The CDR3 is 15 residues long. Trimming took off 4 bases at V and 8 bases at J, with 15 bases between the two ends. Germline CDR1 is MGHRA and CDR2 is YSYEKL. The CDR3 nucleotides read TGCGCCAGCAGCCTTTCCAGGGGTAGGGATTCACCCCTCCACTTT. Translated: CASSLSRGRDSPLHF.

The chain carries TRBV7-2 and TRBJ2-3; weak D call: TRBD2 (5 bases). This CDR3 comprises 15 residues. Trimming cost V 2 bases and J 3 bases, with 12 bases left between them. Germline V CDR1 and CDR2: SGHTA, FQGNSA. The CDR3 nucleotides read TGTGCCAGCAGCTTAACCGGGGATCAGACAGATACGCAGTATTTT. This encodes CASSLTGDQTDTQYF.

The V gene is TRBV18, the J gene TRBJ1-1; D is ambiguous. The CDR3 has 14 amino acids. Germline V gene sequence: CDR1 KGHSH, CDR2 LQKENI. With 6 bases removed from V and 4 bases from J, the gap between germline ends came to 15 bases. The CDR3 DNA reads TGTGCCAGCTCGGAACGAAAAGGGAGCACTGAAGCTTTCTTT. It specifies CASSERKGSTEAFF.

The chain recombines TRBV27 with TRBJ2-1; no reliable D call. Germline CDR1 and CDR2: MNHEY and SMNVEV (reference sequence). The CDR3 runs to 15 residues. Trimming stripped 2 bases from V and 5 bases from J, with 13 bases between. The CDR3, as DNA: TGTGCCAGCAGTTTAAGACTTAAGTTGGACAATGAGCAGTTCTTC. It encodes CASSLRLKLDNEQFF.

The chain employs TRBV24-1 and TRBJ2-5, with TRBD1 matching over 8 bases. V shed 0 bases, J shed 5 bases, and the junction held 7 bases outside the gene matches. From germline, CDR1 is KGHDR and CDR2 SFDVKD. The CDR3 sequence is 16 residues long. The CDR3 DNA reads as TGTGCCACCAGTGATTTGGGGTCAGGGGGCTTGGAGACCCAGTACTTC. Protein sequence: CATSDLGSGGLETQYF.